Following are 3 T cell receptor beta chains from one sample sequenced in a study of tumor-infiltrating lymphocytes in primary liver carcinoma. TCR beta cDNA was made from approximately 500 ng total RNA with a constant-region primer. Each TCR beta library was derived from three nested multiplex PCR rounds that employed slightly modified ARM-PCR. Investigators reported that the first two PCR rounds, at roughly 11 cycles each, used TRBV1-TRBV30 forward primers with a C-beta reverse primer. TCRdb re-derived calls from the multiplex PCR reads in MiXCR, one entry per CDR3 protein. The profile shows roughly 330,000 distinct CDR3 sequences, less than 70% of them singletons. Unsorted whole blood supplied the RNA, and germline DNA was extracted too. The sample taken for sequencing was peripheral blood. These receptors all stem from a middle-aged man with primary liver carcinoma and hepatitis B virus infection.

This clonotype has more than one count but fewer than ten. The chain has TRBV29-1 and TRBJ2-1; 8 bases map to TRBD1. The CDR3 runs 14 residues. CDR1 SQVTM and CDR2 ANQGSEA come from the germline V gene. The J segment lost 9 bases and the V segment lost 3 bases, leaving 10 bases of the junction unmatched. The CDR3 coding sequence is TGCAGCGTTGACGGCAGGGGGCTGAGCAGTGAGCAGTTCTTC. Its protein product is CSVDGRGLSSEQFF.

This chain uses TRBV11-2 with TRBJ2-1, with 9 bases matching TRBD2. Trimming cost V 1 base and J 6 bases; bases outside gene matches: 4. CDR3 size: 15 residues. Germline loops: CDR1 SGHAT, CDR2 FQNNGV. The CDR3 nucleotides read TGTGCCAGCAGCTTAGTTAGCGGGAGAACCAATGAGCAGTTCTTC. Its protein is CASSLVSGRTNEQFF.

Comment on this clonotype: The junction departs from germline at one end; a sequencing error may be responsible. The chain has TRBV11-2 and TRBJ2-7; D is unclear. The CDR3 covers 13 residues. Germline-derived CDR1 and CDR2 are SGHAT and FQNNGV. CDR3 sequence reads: CASNAPVGGERYF. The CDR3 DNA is TGTGCCAGCAACGCTCCGGTGGGCGGCGAGCGGTACTTC.